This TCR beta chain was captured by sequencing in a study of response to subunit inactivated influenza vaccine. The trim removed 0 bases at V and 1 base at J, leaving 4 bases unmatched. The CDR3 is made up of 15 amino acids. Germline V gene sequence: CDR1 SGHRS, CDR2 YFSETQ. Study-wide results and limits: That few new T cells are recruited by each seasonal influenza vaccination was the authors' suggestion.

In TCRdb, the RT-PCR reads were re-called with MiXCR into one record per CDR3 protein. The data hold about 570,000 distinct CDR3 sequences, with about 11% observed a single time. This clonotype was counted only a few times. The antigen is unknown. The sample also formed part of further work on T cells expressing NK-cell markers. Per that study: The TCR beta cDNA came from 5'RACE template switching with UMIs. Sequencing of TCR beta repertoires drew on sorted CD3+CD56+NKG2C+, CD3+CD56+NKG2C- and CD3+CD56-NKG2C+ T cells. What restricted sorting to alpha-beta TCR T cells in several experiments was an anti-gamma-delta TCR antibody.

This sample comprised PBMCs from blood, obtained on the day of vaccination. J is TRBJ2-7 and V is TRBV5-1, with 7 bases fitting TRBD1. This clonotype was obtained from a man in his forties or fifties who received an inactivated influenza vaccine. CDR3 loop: CASSLVRGPSYEQYF. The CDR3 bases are TGCGCCAGCAGCTTGGTTAGGGGGCCTTCCTACGAGCAGTACTTC.